This TCR beta chain was recorded in a study of beta chain features in type 1 diabetes. Study results and limitations: More deletions and fewer insertions at VDJ junctions were seen in type 1 diabetes patients. The question of HLA type influencing TCRB rearrangement was one that remained unresolved here. TCRB CDR3s from Type 1 diabetes patients were moderately but significantly shorter in all four CD4+ subsets.

Staining for CD45RO/CCR7/CD25/CD127/CD95/CD27 allowed sorting of CD4+ naive, central memory, regulatory and stem cell-like memory cells. Expressed TCRB transcripts got sequenced, as all isolated RNA was reverse transcribed. Sequenced by immunoSEQ multiplex PCR; TCRdb stores in-frame clones only, minus some. The sample has about 210,000 clones, roughly 10% seen once. This clone occurred a few times. Its specificity is unknown. Germline V gene sequence: CDR1 SGHAT, CDR2 FQNNGV. This CDR3 spans 16 amino acids. V lost 5 bases and J 5 bases, leaving 19 bases between the germline ends. The clonotype was recovered from a man between 18 and 29 years old in good health. This sequence joins TRBV11-2 and TRBJ2-1; the D gene is possibly TRBD2 (6 bases). Material for sequencing was central memory CD4+ T cells from blood. The CDR3 DNA sequence: TGTGCCAGCAGCCCCCGTTTGGGGGGACGACACAATGAGCAGTTCTTC. Residues: CASSPRLGGRHNEQFF.